One and the same sample provided the 2 T cell receptor beta chains below, sequenced in a study of cytomegalovirus exposure and HLA in healthy donors. Primers: 60 Vbeta forward and 13 Jbeta reverse. Method: immunoSEQ multiplex PCR; TCRdb's copy keeps in-frame clones and lacks some. The sample includes roughly 140,000 clones, around 80% of them seen just once. Specimen: PBMCs. The receptors come from a man aged 40-55 years in good health and CMV-seronegative.

The chain couples TRBV7-2 to TRBJ2-3; TRBD1 matches at 8 bases. The CDR3 is 14 amino acids. Germline V CDR1 and CDR2: SGHTA, FQGNSA. V lost 4 bases to trimming and J lost 4 bases; unmatched junction nucleotides: 4. In nucleotides, the CDR3 is TGTGCCAGCAGCTCCCGGACAGGGTCAGATACGCAGTATTTT. This codes for CASSSRTGSDTQYF.

This clone has only one observation. The CDR3 DNA reads TGTGCCAGCAGCCAGGAGGGACCCATTCAGCCCCAGCATTTT. Translating it yields CASSQEGPIQPQHF. The chain is built from TRBV4-2 and TRBJ1-5; possibly TRBD1 for D (5 bases). CDR1 is LGHNA and CDR2 is YNFKEQ in the germline V gene. The CDR3 has 14 residues. Trimming stripped 3 bases from V and 6 bases from J, with 12 bases between.